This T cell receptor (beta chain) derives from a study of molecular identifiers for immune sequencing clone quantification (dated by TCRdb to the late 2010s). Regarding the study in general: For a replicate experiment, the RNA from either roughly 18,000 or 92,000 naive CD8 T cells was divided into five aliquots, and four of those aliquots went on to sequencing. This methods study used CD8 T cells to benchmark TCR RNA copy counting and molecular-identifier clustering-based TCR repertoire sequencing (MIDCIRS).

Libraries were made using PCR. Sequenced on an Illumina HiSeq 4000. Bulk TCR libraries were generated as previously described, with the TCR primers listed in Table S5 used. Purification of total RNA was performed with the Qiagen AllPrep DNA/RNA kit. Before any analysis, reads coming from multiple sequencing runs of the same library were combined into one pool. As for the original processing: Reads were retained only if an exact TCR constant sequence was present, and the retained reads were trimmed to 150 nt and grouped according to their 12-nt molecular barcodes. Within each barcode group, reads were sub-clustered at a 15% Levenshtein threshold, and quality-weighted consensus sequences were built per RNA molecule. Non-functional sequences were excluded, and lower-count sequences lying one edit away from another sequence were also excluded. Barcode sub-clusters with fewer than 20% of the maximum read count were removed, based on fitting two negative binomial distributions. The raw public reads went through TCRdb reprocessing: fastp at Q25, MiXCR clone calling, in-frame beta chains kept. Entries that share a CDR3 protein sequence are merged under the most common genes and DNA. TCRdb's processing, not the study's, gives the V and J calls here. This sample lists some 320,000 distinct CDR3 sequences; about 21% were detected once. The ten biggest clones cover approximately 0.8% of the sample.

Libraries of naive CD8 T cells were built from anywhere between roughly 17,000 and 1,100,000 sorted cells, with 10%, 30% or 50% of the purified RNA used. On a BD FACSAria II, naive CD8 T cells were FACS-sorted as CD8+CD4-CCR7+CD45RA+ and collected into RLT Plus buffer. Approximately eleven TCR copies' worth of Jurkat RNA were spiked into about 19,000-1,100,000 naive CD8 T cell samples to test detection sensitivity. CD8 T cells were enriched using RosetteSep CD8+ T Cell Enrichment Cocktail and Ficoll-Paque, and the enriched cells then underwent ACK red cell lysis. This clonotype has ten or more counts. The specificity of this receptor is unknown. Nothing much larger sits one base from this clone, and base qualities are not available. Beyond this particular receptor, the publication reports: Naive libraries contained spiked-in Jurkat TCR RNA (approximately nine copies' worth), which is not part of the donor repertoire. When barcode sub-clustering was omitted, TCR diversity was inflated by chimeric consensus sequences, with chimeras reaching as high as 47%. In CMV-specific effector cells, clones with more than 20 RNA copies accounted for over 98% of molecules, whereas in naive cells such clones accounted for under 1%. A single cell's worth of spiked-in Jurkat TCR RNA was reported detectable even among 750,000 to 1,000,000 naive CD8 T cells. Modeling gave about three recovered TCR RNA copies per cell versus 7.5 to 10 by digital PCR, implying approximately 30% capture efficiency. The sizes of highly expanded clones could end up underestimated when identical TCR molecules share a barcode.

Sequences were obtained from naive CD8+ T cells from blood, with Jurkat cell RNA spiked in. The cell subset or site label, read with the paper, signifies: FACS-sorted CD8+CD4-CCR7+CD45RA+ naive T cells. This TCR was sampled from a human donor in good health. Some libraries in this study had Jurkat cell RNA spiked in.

In nucleotides, the sequence is TGTGCCAGCAGCTTAGCGGGGGCCGAAGAGACCCAGTACTTC. It translates to CASSLAGAEETQYF. The chain joins TRBV13 to TRBJ2-5; the D gene is tentatively TRBD1 or TRBD2, each matching 6 bases. The germline V gene (reference sequence) specifies PRHDT as CDR1 and FYEKMQ as CDR2. V is pared back by 1 base and J by 3 bases, with 9 bases lying between the germline termini. The CDR3 goes from the cysteine to the phenylalanine over 14 residues. CDR3 DNA is the only sequence kept; it has 42 bases, read in frame from the first base.